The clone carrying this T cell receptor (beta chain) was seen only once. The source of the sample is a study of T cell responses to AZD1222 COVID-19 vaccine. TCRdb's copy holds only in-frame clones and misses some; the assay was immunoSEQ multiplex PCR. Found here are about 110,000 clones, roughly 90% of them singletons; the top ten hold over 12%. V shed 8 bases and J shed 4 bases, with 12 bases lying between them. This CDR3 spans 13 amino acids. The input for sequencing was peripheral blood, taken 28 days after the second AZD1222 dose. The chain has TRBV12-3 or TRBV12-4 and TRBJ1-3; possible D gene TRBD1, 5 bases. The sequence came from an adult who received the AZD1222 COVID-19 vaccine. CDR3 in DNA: TGTGCCAGCCGGACATTGACAGGAAACACCATATATTTT. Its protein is CASRTLTGNTIYF.